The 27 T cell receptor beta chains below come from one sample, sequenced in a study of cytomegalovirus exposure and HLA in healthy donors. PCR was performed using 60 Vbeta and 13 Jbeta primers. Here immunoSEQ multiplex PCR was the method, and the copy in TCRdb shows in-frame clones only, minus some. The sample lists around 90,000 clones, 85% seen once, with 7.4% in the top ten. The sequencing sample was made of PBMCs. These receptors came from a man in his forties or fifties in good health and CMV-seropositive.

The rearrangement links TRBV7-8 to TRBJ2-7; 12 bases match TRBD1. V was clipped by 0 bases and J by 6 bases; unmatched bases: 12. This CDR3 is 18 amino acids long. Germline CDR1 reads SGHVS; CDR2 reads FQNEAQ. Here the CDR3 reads CASSLAGPFGTGGVEQYF. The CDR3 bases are TGTGCCAGCAGCTTAGCGGGGCCTTTCGGGACAGGGGGCGTCGAGCAGTACTTC.

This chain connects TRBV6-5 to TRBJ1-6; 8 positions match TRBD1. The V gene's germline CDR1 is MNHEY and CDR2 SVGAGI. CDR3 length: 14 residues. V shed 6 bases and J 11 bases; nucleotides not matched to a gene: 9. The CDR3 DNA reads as TGTGCCAGCAGGCTAGGACAGGGAATACCACCCCTCCACTTT. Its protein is CASRLGQGIPPLHF.

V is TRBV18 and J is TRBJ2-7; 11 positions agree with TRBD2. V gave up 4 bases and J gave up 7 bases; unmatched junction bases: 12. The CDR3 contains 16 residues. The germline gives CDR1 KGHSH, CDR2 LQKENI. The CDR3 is CASSLSSGGILREQYF. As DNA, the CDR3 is TGTGCCAGCTCACTGTCTAGCGGGGGGATCCTACGGGAGCAGTACTTC. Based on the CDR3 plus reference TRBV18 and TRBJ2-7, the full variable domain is NAGVMQNPRHLVRRRGQEARLRCSPMKGHSHVYWYRQLPEEGLKFMVYLQKENIIDESGMPKERFSAEFPKEGPSILRIQQVVRGDSAAYFCASSLSSGGILREQYFGPGTRLTVT.

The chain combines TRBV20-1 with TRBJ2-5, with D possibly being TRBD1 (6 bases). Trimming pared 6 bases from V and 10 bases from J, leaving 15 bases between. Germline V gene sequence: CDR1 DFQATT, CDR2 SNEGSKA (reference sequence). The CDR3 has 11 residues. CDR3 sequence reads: CSAAGQGNQYF. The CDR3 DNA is TGCAGTGCGGCAGGGCAGGGGAACCAGTACTTC.

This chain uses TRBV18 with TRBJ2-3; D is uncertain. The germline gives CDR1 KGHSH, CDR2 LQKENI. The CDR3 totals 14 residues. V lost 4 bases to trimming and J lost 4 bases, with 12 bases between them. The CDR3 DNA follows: TGTGCCAGCTCACAGATAGATGGTCCAGATACGCAGTATTTT. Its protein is CASSQIDGPDTQYF.

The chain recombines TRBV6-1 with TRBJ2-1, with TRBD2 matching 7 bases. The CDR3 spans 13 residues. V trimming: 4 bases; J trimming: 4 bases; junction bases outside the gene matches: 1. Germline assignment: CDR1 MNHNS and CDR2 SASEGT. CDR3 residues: CASSVGLYNEQFF. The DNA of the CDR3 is TGTGCCAGCAGTGTGGGACTATACAATGAGCAGTTCTTC.

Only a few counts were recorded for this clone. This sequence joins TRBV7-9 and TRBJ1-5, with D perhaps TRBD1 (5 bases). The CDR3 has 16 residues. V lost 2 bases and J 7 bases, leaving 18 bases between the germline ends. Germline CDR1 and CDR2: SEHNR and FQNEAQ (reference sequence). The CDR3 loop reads CASSLLSGVVEQPQHF. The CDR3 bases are TGTGCCAGCAGCTTACTGTCGGGGGTGGTGGAGCAGCCCCAGCATTTT.

CDR3 sequence: CASSQDLLTSGKSYEQYF. DNA for the CDR3: TGTGCCAGCAGCCAAGATCTCTTGACCAGCGGGAAGTCCTACGAGCAGTACTTC. The genes are TRBV4-2 and TRBJ2-7; 7 positions match TRBD2. V was clipped by 0 bases and J by 1 base; unmatched bases: 12. The CDR3 contains 18 residues. Germline V CDR1 and CDR2: LGHNA, YNFKEQ.

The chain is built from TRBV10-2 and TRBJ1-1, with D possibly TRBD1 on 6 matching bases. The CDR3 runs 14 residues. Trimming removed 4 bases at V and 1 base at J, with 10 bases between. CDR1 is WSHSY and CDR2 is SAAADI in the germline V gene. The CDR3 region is CASSARGGNTEAFF. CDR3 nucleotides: TGCGCCAGCAGTGCGAGGGGGGGGAACACTGAAGCTTTCTTT.

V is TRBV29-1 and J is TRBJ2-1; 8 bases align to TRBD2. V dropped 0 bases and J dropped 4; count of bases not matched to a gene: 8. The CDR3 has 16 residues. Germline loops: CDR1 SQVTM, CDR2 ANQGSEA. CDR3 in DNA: TGCAGCGTTGAAGAATTAGCGGGATTAGGGTACAATGAGCAGTTCTTC. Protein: CSVEELAGLGYNEQFF.

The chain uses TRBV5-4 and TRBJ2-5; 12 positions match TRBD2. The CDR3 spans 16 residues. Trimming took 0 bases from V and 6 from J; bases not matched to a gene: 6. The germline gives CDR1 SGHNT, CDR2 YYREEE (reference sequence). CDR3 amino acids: CASSLAGLAGWQTQYF. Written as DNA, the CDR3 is TGTGCCAGCAGCTTGGCCGGACTAGCGGGGTGGCAGACCCAGTACTTC.

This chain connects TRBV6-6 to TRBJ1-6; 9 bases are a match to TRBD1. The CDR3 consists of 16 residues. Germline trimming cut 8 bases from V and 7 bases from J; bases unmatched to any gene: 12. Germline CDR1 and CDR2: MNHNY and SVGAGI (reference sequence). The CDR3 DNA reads TGTGCCAGCGATAAGACCGGGACAGGGATAAATTCACCCCTCCACTTT. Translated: CASDKTGTGINSPLHF.

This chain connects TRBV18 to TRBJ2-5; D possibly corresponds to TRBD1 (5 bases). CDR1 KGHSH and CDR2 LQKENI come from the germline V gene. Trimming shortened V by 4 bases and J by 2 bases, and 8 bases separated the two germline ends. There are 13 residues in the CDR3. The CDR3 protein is CASSHPGQETQYF. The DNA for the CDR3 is TGTGCCAGCTCACATCCAGGGCAAGAGACCCAGTACTTC.

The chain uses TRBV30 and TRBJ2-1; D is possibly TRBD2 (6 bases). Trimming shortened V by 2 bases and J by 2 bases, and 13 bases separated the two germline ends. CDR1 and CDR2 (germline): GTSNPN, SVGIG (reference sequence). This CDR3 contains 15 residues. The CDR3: CAWSRRAGPYNEQFF. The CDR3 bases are TGTGCCTGGAGTCGGAGGGCCGGGCCCTACAATGAGCAGTTCTTC. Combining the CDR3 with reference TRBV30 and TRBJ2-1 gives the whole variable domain SQTIHQWPATLVQPVGSPLSLECTVEGTSNPNLYWYRQAAGRGLQLLFYSVGIGQISSEVPQNLSASRPQDRQFILSSKKLLLSDSGFYLCAWSRRAGPYNEQFFGPGTRLTVL.

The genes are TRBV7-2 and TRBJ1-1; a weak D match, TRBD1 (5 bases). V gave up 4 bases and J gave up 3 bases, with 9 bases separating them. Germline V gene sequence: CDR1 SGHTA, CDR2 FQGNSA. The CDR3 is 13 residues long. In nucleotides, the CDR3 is TGTGCCAGCAGCTCGGACACGTACACTGAAGCTTTCTTT. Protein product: CASSSDTYTEAFF. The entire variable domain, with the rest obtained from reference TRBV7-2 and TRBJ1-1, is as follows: GAGVSQSPSNKVTEKGKDVELRCDPISGHTALYWYRQSLGQGLEFLIYFQGNSAPDKSGLPSDRFSAERTGGSVSTLTIQRTQQEDSAVYLCASSSDTYTEAFFGQGTRLTVV.

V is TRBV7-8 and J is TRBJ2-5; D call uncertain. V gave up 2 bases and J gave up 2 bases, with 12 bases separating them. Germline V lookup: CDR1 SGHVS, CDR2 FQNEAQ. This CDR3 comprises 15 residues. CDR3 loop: CASSLFGGPQETQYF. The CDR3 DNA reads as TGTGCCAGCAGCTTATTTGGTGGCCCGCAAGAGACCCAGTACTTC.

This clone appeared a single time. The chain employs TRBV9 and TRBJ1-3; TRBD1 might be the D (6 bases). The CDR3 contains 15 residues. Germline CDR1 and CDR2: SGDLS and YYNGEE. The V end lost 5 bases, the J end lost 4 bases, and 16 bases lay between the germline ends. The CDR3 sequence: CASSNTQGSGNTIYF. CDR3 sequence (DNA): TGTGCCAGCAGTAACACACAGGGTTCGGGAAACACCATATATTTT.

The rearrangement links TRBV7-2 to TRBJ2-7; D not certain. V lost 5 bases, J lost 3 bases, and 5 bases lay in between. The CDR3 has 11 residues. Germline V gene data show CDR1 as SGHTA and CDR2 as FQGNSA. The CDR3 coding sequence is TGTGCCAGCAGCCCGGGCTACGAGCAGTACTTC. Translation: CASSPGYEQYF.

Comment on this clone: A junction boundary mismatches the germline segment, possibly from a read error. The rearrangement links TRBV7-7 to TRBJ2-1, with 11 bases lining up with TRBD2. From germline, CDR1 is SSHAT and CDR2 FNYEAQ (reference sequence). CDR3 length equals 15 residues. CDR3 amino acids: CASSLTGLAGNEQFF. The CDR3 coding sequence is TGTGCTAGCAGCTTAACCGGACTAGCGGGCAATGAGCAGTTCTTC. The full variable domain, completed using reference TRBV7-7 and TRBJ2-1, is GAGVSQSPRYKVTKRGQDVTLRCDPISSHATLYWYQQALGQGPEFLTYFNYEAQPDKSGLPSDRFSAERPEGSISTLTIQRTEQRDSAMYRCASSLTGLAGNEQFFGPGTRLTVL.

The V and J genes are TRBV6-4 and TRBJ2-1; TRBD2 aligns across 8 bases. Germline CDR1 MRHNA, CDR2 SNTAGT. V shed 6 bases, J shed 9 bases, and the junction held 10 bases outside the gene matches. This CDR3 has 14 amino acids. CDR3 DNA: TGTGCCAGCAGCTCCAGCGGGAGAGGGGGTGAGCAGTTCTTC. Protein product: CASSSSGRGGEQFF.

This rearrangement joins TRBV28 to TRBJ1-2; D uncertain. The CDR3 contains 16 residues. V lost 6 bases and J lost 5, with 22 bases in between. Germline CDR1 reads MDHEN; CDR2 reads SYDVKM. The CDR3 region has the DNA TGTGCCAGCAGCTCCCCCCGTAGTCGAGGAGGATATGGCTACACCTTC. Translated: CASSSPRSRGGYGYTF.

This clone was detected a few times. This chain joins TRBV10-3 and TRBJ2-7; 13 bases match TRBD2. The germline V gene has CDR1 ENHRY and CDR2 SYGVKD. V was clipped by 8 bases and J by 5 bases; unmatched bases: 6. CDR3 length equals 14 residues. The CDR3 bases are TGTGCCATCGCATTGACTAGCGGGAGGAACGAGCAGTACTTC. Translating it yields CAIALTSGRNEQYF.

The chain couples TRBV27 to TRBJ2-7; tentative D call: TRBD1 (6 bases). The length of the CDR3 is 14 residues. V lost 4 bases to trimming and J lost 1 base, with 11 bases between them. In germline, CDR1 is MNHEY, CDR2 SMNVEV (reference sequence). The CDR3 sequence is CASSSWTESYEQYF. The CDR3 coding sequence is TGTGCCAGCAGTTCGTGGACAGAATCCTACGAGCAGTACTTC.

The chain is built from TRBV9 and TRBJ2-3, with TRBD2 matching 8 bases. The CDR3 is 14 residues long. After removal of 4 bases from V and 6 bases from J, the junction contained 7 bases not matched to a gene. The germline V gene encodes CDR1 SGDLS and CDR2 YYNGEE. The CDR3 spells CASSFLAGLDTQYF. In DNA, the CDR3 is TGTGCCAGCAGCTTTCTAGCGGGTCTGGATACGCAGTATTTT.

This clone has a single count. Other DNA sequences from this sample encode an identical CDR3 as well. As DNA, the CDR3 is TGTGCCAGCAGCTTAGCCCTAGCCAGCGGAGCGAGCTCCTACGAGCAGTACTTC. It specifies CASSLALASGASSYEQYF. The J gene is TRBJ2-7, the V gene TRBV7-8, with D perhaps TRBD2 (5 bases). This CDR3 has 18 amino acids. V shed 0 bases and J shed 0 bases, with 18 bases lying between them. Germline V gene data show CDR1 as SGHVS and CDR2 as FQNEAQ.

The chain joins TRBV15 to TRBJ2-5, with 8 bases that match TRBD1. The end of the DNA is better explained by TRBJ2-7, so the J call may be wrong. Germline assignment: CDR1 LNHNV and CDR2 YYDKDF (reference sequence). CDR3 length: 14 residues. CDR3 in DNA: TGTGCCACCAGCAGAGAGGGGACAGGCTACGAGCAGTACTTC. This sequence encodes CATSREGTGYEQYF.

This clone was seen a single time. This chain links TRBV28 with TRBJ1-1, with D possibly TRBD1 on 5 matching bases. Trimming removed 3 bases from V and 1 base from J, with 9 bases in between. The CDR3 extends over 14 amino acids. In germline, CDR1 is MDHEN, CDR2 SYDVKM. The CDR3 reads CASSFPGQNTEAFF. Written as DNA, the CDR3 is TGTGCCAGCAGTTTCCCCGGACAGAACACTGAAGCTTTCTTT.